This entry describes one T cell receptor (beta chain). Its binding antigen is unknown. Base qualities are not recorded, but no much larger clone differs from it by a single base. This specimen belongs to a study of control samples from healthy donors and cancer patients (TCRdb year 2020). CDR1 and CDR2 are drawn from the germline V gene (reference sequence): LNHDA, SQIVND. The CDR3 covers 17 residues, taking in both the cysteine and the phenylalanine. Solely the CDR3 DNA is kept, with 51 bases framed from the first base. The V end loses 1 base and the J end loses 0 bases, and a stretch of 13 bases separates them. Library preparation was by the immunoSEQ multiplex PCR assay. TCRdb carries this immuneACCESS record with in-frame sequences only. Its versions omit some clonotypes, under half of them owing to an unresolved V gene in the studies checked, with the rest unexplained. This sample is represented by about 84,000 clones; 91% of them were singletons. Of the sample, roughly a sixth is held by the ten largest clones.

This chain is built from TRBV19 and TRBJ1-3, and perhaps TRBD1 as D gene, on 6 matching bases. The material sequenced was blood. This TCR was recovered from a man between 45 and 60 years old in good health. The CDR3 loop reads CASSIGTDLSSGNTIYF. The sequenced DNA: TGTGCCAGTAGTATAGGGACAGACTTGAGCTCTGGAAACACCATATATTTT.